Below are 21 T cell receptor beta chains sequenced from a single sample in a study of shared clonotypes between healthy human individuals. The method was immunoSEQ multiplex PCR; TCRdb's version includes in-frame clones alone and lacks a portion of them. The data show some 1,600,000 clones, 98% seen once. Sequenced input: naive CD4+ T cells sorted from blood. Subset denoted: CD45RA+ positively selected. These receptors all come from a man aged 25 to 40 in good health.

CDR3 coding DNA: TGTGCCATCAGTGAGGCCCCGGCGGGGCAGGGGACCTATGGCTACACCTTC. Protein product: CAISEAPAGQGTYGYTF. The chain couples TRBV10-3 to TRBJ1-2; D is possibly TRBD1 (6 bases). V lost 2 bases and J lost 4, with 20 bases in between. CDR1 is ENHRY and CDR2 is SYGVKD in the germline V gene. The CDR3 loop spans 17 amino acids.

Of note for this clone: This same CDR3 is encoded by further DNA sequences in the sample. The chain is built from TRBV2 and TRBJ2-7; D remains ambiguous. This CDR3 comprises 12 residues. V was clipped by 3 bases and J by 3 bases, with 6 bases between them. Germline lookup yields CDR1 SNHLY and CDR2 FYNNEI. This chain's CDR3 is CASSEHSYEQYF. DNA of the CDR3: TGTGCCAGCAGTGAGCACAGCTACGAGCAGTACTTC.

The chain recombines TRBV6-5 with TRBJ2-7, with 8 bases lining up with TRBD2. CDR1 is MNHEY and CDR2 is SVGAGI in the germline V gene. The CDR3 is 13 residues long. V gave up 6 bases and J gave up 3 bases; unmatched junction bases: 4. The CDR3 spells CASSRTSFYEQYF. The DNA for the CDR3 is TGTGCCAGCAGCCGGACTAGCTTCTACGAGCAGTACTTC.

The chain has TRBV10-1 and TRBJ2-7, with 10 bases fitting TRBD1. This CDR3 is 17 amino acids long. Germline CDR1 reads WNHNN; CDR2 reads SYGVQD (reference sequence). The V and J ends lost 5 bases and 3 bases, in that order; junction bases with no gene match: 13. CDR3 sequence reads: CASSPGQGTLRYYEQYF. The CDR3 DNA is TGCGCCAGCAGTCCGGGACAGGGGACCCTCCGGTACTACGAGCAGTACTTC.

V and J are TRBV10-3 and TRBJ2-1, with D possibly being TRBD1 or TRBD2 (6 bases each). The CDR3 consists of 14 residues. V dropped 11 bases and J dropped 2 bases, with 16 bases sitting between them. Germline V gene data show CDR1 as ENHRY and CDR2 as SYGVKD. In nucleotides, the CDR3 is TGTGCCTCAAAAGGGGGGAGCCCCTACAATGAGCAGTTCTTC. Translating gives CASKGGSPYNEQFF.

V gene TRBV5-1 combines with J gene TRBJ2-7; 14 nucleotides line up with TRBD2. The CDR3 has 14 amino acids. The trim removed 4 bases at V and 6 bases at J, leaving 3 bases unmatched. Looked up from germline, CDR1 is SGHRS and CDR2 is YFSETQ. As DNA, the CDR3 is TGCGCCAGCAGCAAAGGACTAGCGGGAGGCGAGCAGTACTTC. Protein sequence: CASSKGLAGGEQYF.

The rearrangement joins TRBV5-1 to TRBJ2-3, with D possibly TRBD1 on 6 matching bases. With 3 bases removed from V and 0 bases from J, the gap between germline ends came to 11 bases. Germline values: CDR1 SGHRS, CDR2 YFSETQ. This CDR3 has 15 residues. CDR3 coding DNA: TGCGCCAGCAGCTCGGACAGATCTAGCACAGATACGCAGTATTTT. Its translation is CASSSDRSSTDTQYF.

The rearrangement joins TRBV19 to TRBJ2-1; 9 positions agree with TRBD2. V lost 4 bases to trimming and J lost 2 bases; unmatched junction nucleotides: 3. There are 15 residues in the CDR3. The V gene's germline CDR1 is LNHDA and CDR2 SQIVND (reference sequence). The CDR3 here is CASSTPSGTYNEQFF. CDR3 coding DNA: TGTGCCAGTAGTACCCCTAGCGGGACCTACAATGAGCAGTTCTTC.

The chain joins TRBV6-1 to TRBJ2-1; 10 positions agree with TRBD1. The CDR3 is made up of 15 amino acids. Trimming took 6 bases from V and 9 from J; bases not matched to a gene: 11. CDR1 is MNHNS, CDR2 SASEGT, per germline. The CDR3 region is CASRGRDRGRSEQFF. The CDR3 coding sequence is TGTGCCAGCAGGGGGCGTGACAGGGGGCGAAGTGAGCAGTTCTTC.

The chain carries TRBV19 and TRBJ2-1; no definite D call. CDR1 and CDR2 (germline): LNHDA, SQIVND (reference sequence). The CDR3 has 14 amino acids. Trimming took off 5 bases at V and 0 bases at J, with 8 bases between the two ends. The CDR3 loop reads CASSGVLSYNEQFF. In nucleotides, the CDR3 is TGTGCCAGTAGTGGAGTCCTCTCCTACAATGAGCAGTTCTTC. Using reference TRBV19 and TRBJ2-1 for the parts outside the CDR3, the full variable domain is DGGITQSPKYLFRKEGQNVTLSCEQNLNHDAMYWYRQDPGQGLRLIYYSQIVNDFQKGDIAEGYSVSREKKESFPLTVTSAQKNPTAFYLCASSGVLSYNEQFFGPGTRLTVL.

This clone appeared a single time. The rearrangement joins TRBV27 to TRBJ2-5; maybe TRBD1 (6 bases). CDR3 length equals 15 residues. Trimming pared 4 bases from V and 4 bases from J, leaving 16 bases between. CDR1 MNHEY and CDR2 SMNVEV come from the germline V gene (reference sequence). The chain's CDR3 is CASSSHREGGETQYF. CDR3 nucleotides: TGTGCCAGCAGTTCCCACAGGGAAGGGGGAGAGACCCAGTACTTC.

This chain joins TRBV7-2 and TRBJ1-1, with a weak D call TRBD1 (5 bases). CDR3 length: 13 amino acids. Trimming cost V 6 bases and J 3 bases, with 11 bases left between them. Germline V gene lookup returns CDR1 SGHTA and CDR2 FQGNSA. CDR3 nucleotide sequence: TGTGCCAGCAGGCGGGACCGCTACACTGAAGCTTTCTTT. This encodes CASRRDRYTEAFF.

The V and J genes are TRBV27 and TRBJ2-1; 7 positions agree with TRBD1. V dropped 6 bases and J dropped 8; count of bases not matched to a gene: 7. The germline gives CDR1 MNHEY, CDR2 SMNVEV (reference sequence). The CDR3 sequence is 13 residues long. In nucleotides, the CDR3 is TGTGCCAGCAGGGTCCACAGGGGCCATGAGCAGTTCTTC. Protein sequence: CASRVHRGHEQFF.

The chain uses TRBV6-1 and TRBJ1-1, with D unresolved. The CDR3 sequence is 14 residues long. Per germline, CDR1 MNHNS and CDR2 SASEGT. The V and J ends lost 5 bases and 1 base respectively, with 11 bases between them. In nucleotides, the CDR3 is TGTGCCAGCAGTCGAGACGGTCCGAACACTGAAGCTTTCTTT. Its protein product is CASSRDGPNTEAFF.

The rearrangement uses TRBV11-2 and TRBJ2-1; D uncertain. V lost 5 bases and J lost 3, with 5 bases in between. The CDR3 length is 12 residues. CDR1 is SGHAT, CDR2 FQNNGV, per germline. The CDR3 DNA reads TGTGCCAGCAGCCGAAACTACAATGAGCAGTTCTTC. It translates to CASSRNYNEQFF.

The CDR3 protein is CSVELQFNTEAFF. The CDR3 DNA reads TGCAGCGTTGAATTACAGTTCAACACTGAAGCTTTCTTT. The chain is built from TRBV29-1 and TRBJ1-1, with unresolved D. Per germline, CDR1 SQVTM and CDR2 ANQGSEA. Trimming took off 2 bases at V and 2 bases at J, with 9 bases between the two ends. The CDR3 contains 13 residues. The complete variable domain, with remaining parts taken from reference TRBV29-1 and TRBJ1-1, reads SAVISQKPSRDICQRGTSLTIQCQVDSQVTMMFWYRQQPGQSLTLIATANQGSEATYESGFVIDKFPISRPNLTFSTLTVSNMSPEDSSIYLCSVELQFNTEAFFGQGTRLTVV.

V gene TRBV5-1 combines with J gene TRBJ2-5; no clear D gene. V was pared by 5 bases and J by 0 bases, with 5 bases between. The V gene's germline CDR1 is SGHRS and CDR2 YFSETQ. CDR3 length: 12 amino acids. The CDR3 DNA follows: TGCGCCAGCAGACTAAACCAAGAGACCCAGTACTTC. Translating it yields CASRLNQETQYF.

This chain connects TRBV11-2 to TRBJ2-7; weak D call: TRBD1 (6 bases). The V gene lost 0 bases and the J gene lost 3 bases, with 15 bases spanning the gap. This CDR3 contains 16 residues. Per the germline V gene, CDR1 is SGHAT and CDR2 is FQNNGV. The CDR3: CASSLERGTILYEQYF. The CDR3 bases are TGTGCCAGCAGCTTAGAAAGGGGGACCATACTCTACGAGCAGTACTTC.

Notes on this clone: Other DNA sequences in the same sample also yield this CDR3. V and J are TRBV10-1 and TRBJ1-5; D possibly corresponds to TRBD1 (6 bases). Germline V CDR1 and CDR2: WNHNN, SYGVQD (reference sequence). CDR3 length: 14 amino acids. The V end lost 4 bases, the J end lost 4 bases, and 11 bases lay between the germline ends. The CDR3 nucleotides read TGCGCCAGCAGTGGGGGGGGGCGAAATCAGCCCCAGCATTTT. Translating gives CASSGGGRNQPQHF.

The chain recombines TRBV6-4 with TRBJ2-2; D is unclear. The CDR3 loop spans 13 amino acids. V shed 7 bases and J shed 1 base, with 7 bases lying between them. Germline V gene data show CDR1 as MRHNA and CDR2 as SNTAGT. As DNA, the CDR3 is TGTGCCAGCACCCCAGGGAACACCGGGGAGCTGTTTTTT. Translation: CASTPGNTGELFF.

This chain connects TRBV5-1 to TRBJ1-5; TRBD1 is a possible D gene (5 bases). V was shortened by 1 base and J by 1 base, with 9 bases between the two germline ends. Germline loops: CDR1 SGHRS, CDR2 YFSETQ. The CDR3 is 15 amino acids. The CDR3 here is CASSLRGDSNQPQHF. DNA for the CDR3: TGCGCCAGCAGCTTGCGGGGGGACAGCAATCAGCCCCAGCATTTT. Full variable domain (remainder filled in from reference TRBV5-1 and TRBJ1-5): KAGVTQTPRYLIKTRGQQVTLSCSPISGHRSVSWYQQTPGQGLQFLFEYFSETQRNKGNFPGRFSGRQFSNSRSEMNVSTLELGDSALYLCASSLRGDSNQPQHFGDGTRLSIL.